Presented here are 8 T cell receptor beta chains from one specimen sequenced in a study of T cell repertoires in cytomegalovirus infection. TCRdb used MiXCR to reprocess the reads, holding one entry per CDR3 protein. Here the sample spans 450,000 to 650,000 distinct CDR3 sequences, around 27% being singletons. Source material: PBMCs. These receptor sequences come from a human donor in good health (CMV status not recorded). Some clones in this sample may be carry-over from other donors' samples.

This clonotype was seen once. The V gene is TRBV13, the J gene TRBJ2-5, with D possibly matching TRBD2 (5 bases). The CDR3 covers 14 residues. Germline CDR1 is PRHDT and CDR2 is FYEKMQ (reference sequence). The germline V and J ends were trimmed by 3 bases and 2 bases, with 10 bases remaining between them. CDR3 DNA: TGTGCCAGCAGCTTTCGGACTGTTCAAGAGACCCAGTACTTC. This translates into CASSFRTVQETQYF.

The chain links TRBV7-3 to TRBJ2-1; unclear D gene. The germline V gene encodes CDR1 SGHTA and CDR2 FQGTGA. Trimming removed 3 bases at V and 2 bases at J, with 8 bases between. This CDR3 comprises 14 residues. CDR3 sequence reads: CASSLKSPYNEQFF. The CDR3 DNA follows: TGTGCCAGCAGCTTGAAGAGTCCCTACAATGAGCAGTTCTTC.

This clonotype was seen more than once but under ten times. The gene calls are TRBV11-2 and TRBJ2-7; perhaps TRBD2 as D (5 bases). Trimming pared 5 bases from V and 0 bases from J, leaving 17 bases between. Germline CDR1 SGHAT, CDR2 FQNNGV. CDR3 size: 16 residues. The DNA of the CDR3 is TGTGCCAGCAGCCGTCCTGGAGGCCGCAGCTCCTACGAGCAGTACGTC. Translated, it gives CASSRPGGRSSYEQYV.

The chain recombines TRBV15 with TRBJ2-3; D remains unclear. V was clipped by 3 bases and J by 4 bases, with 14 bases between them. The germline CDR1 and CDR2 sequences are LNHNV and YYDKDF (reference sequence). CDR3 length: 15 amino acids. The CDR3, as DNA: TGTGCCACCAGCAGCCCCAGTGGGGAACCAGATACGCAGTATTTT. The encoded protein is CATSSPSGEPDTQYF.

The chain has TRBV6-2 or TRBV6-3 and TRBJ2-7; D gene uncertain. The CDR3 has 13 amino acids. V lost 4 bases and J lost 3, with 10 bases in between. Germline CDR1 MNHEY, CDR2 SVGEGT. CDR3 residues: CASSWRLFYEQYF. The CDR3 DNA reads TGTGCCAGCAGTTGGCGGCTTTTCTACGAGCAGTACTTC.

V and J are TRBV6-2 or TRBV6-3 and TRBJ1-1, with D unclear. The CDR3 loop spans 15 amino acids. Germline V gene data show CDR1 as MNHEY and CDR2 as SVGEGT. Between the trimmed V and J ends, which lost 6 bases and 2 bases, there was a span of 16 bases. CDR3 sequence reads: CASSLEAAPNTEAFF. CDR3 nucleotide sequence: TGTGCCAGCAGCCTAGAGGCAGCGCCTAACACTGAAGCTTTCTTT.

The chain links TRBV19 to TRBJ2-6, with TRBD1 as a possible D gene (7 bases). V lost 6 bases, J lost 1 base, and 13 bases lay in between. The CDR3 covers 16 residues. Germline V lookup: CDR1 LNHDA, CDR2 SQIVND (reference sequence). CDR3 residues: CASRVRGESGANVLTF. The DNA of the CDR3 is TGTGCCAGTAGAGTCAGGGGGGAGTCTGGGGCCAACGTCCTGACTTTC.

This chain joins TRBV28 and TRBJ2-1; TRBD2 agrees at 15 bases. Germline-derived CDR1 and CDR2 are MDHEN and SYDVKM. Trimming took 4 bases from V and 8 from J; bases not matched to a gene: 6. This CDR3 spans 16 amino acids. The CDR3 region is CASSWWTSGREDEQFF. Here the CDR3 DNA reads TGTGCCAGCAGTTGGTGGACTAGCGGGAGGGAGGATGAGCAGTTCTTC.